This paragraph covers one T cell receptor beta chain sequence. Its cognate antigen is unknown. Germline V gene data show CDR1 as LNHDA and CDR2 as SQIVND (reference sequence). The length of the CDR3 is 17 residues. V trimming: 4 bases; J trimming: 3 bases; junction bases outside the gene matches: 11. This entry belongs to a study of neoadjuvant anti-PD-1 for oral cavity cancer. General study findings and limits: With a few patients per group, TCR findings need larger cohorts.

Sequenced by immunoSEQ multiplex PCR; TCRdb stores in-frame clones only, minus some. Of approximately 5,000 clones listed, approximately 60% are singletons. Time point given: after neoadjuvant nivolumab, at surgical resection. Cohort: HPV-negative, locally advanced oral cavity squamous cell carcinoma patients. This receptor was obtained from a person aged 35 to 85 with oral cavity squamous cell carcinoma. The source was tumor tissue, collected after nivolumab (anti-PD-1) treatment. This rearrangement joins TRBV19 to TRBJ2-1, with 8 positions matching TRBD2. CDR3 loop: CASSKALGAGGYNEQFF. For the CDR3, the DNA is TGTGCCAGTAGTAAGGCCCTCGGGGCGGGGGGCTACAATGAGCAGTTCTTC.